This entry lists 31 T cell receptor beta chains sequenced from one sample in a study of blood T cell repertoires in COVID-19 (dated by TCRdb to the early 2020s). The library was produced with the immunoSEQ multiplex PCR assay. Held by TCRdb, this immuneACCESS table contains in-frame sequences only and omits some clones. Under half of the omission traces to an unresolved V gene where checked; the cause of the rest is unknown. Present in this sample are roughly 32,000 clones, roughly 85% of which were seen just once. The leading ten clones occupy 44% of the sample. The sequenced sample consisted of peripheral blood. The receptors were sampled from a man aged 60-69 years with active or convalescent COVID-19.

The V call is TRBV5-4, the J call TRBJ2-3; tentative D call: TRBD2 (5 bases). V lost 3 bases to trimming and J lost 6 bases, with 17 bases between them. Germline-derived CDR1 and CDR2 are SGHNT and YYREEE (reference sequence). The CDR3 covers 15 residues. The CDR3 region is CASSSAPSRLDTQYF. As DNA, the CDR3 is TGTGCCAGCAGCTCGGCCCCTAGCCGCTTGGATACGCAGTATTTT.

This chain joins TRBV6-2 or TRBV6-3 and TRBJ1-6; the D gene is possibly TRBD1 (6 bases). CDR1 is MNHEY and CDR2 is SVGEGT in the germline V gene. The CDR3 is 14 amino acids. Trimming left V 6 bases short and J 13 bases short, with 19 bases between. The CDR3 loop is CASSPTGLGKPLHF. The CDR3 bases are TGTGCCAGCAGCCCGACAGGCCTCGGGAAGCCCCTCCACTTT.

The chain combines TRBV28 with TRBJ1-3, with TRBD1 identical over 8 bases. The CDR3 spans 15 residues. Germline CDR1 and CDR2: MDHEN and SYDVKM. Germline trimming cut 8 bases from V and 4 bases from J; bases unmatched to any gene: 10. Written as DNA, the CDR3 is TGTGCCAGCGCAGCCGGGACAGGTGGGGGAAACACCATATATTTT. Translated: CASAAGTGGGNTIYF.

This chain joins TRBV9 and TRBJ1-2; unclear D gene. CDR3 length: 16 residues. Looked up from germline, CDR1 is SGDLS and CDR2 is YYNGEE. V lost 0 bases to trimming and J lost 7 bases, with 19 bases between them. For the CDR3, the DNA is TGTGCCAGCAGCGTAGTTAGGGAGCCAAAGACGAGTGGCTACACCTTC. This encodes CASSVVREPKTSGYTF.

J is TRBJ2-1 and V is TRBV6-2 or TRBV6-3, with 7 bases matching TRBD1. CDR1 and CDR2 from the germline V gene are MNHEY and SVGEGT. V was pared by 4 bases and J by 10 bases, with 19 bases of the junction left unmatched. CDR3 size: 17 residues. The CDR3 nucleotides are TGTGCCAGCAGTTCCCTGCTCGCCAGGGGGTTTACTCGAGAGCAGTTCTTC. Its translation: CASSSLLARGFTREQFF.

The chain couples TRBV7-2 to TRBJ2-1, with a tentative D call TRBD1 (5 bases). Germline loops: CDR1 SGHTA, CDR2 FQGNSA. The CDR3 runs to 15 residues. V lost 0 bases and J 2 bases, leaving 8 bases between the germline ends. Here the CDR3 reads CASSLASGPYNEQFF. DNA of the CDR3: TGTGCCAGCAGCTTAGCATCAGGGCCCTACAATGAGCAGTTCTTC.

This chain connects TRBV3-1 (or the pseudogene TRBV3-2) to TRBJ1-3; D unclear. The V end was cut by 2 bases, the J end by 7 bases, with 6 bases between. CDR3 length: 12 residues. Germline V CDR1 and CDR2: LGHDT, YNNKEL (reference sequence). The CDR3: CASSQNENTIYF. As DNA, the CDR3 is TGTGCCAGCAGCCAAAACGAGAACACCATATATTTT.

The chain couples TRBV6-1 to TRBJ2-7; weak D call: TRBD2 (5 bases). The V gene's germline CDR1 is MNHNS and CDR2 SASEGT. Trimming took 0 bases from V and 0 from J, leaving 15 bases between them. The CDR3 runs to 17 residues. The CDR3 sequence: CASSEAWPAALSYEQYV. CDR3 coding DNA: TGTGCCAGCAGTGAAGCGTGGCCAGCGGCCCTCTCCTACGAGCAGTACGTC.

The gene calls are TRBV18 and TRBJ2-4, with a possible D match to TRBD2 (6 bases). The CDR3 is 13 amino acids. V gave up 0 bases and J gave up 8 bases, with 8 bases separating them. CDR1 and CDR2 (germline): KGHSH, LQKENI. CDR3 coding DNA: TGTGCCAGCTCACCACCCGGGGGTTACATTCAGTACTTC. Its translation is CASSPPGGYIQYF.

The DNA of the CDR3 is TGTGCCAGCAGCCAAGATCGACACAGGGGGCGTGGGTATGGCTACACCTTC. This gives the protein CASSQDRHRGRGYGYTF. J is TRBJ1-2 and V is TRBV3-1 (or the pseudogene TRBV3-2); 9 nucleotides agree with TRBD1. The CDR3 runs to 17 residues. V lost 0 bases and J lost 5; bases outside the gene matches: 10. Germline assignment: CDR1 LGHDT and CDR2 YNNKEL (reference sequence).

The V call is TRBV5-1, the J call TRBJ1-4; 7 bases agree with TRBD1. The V segment lost 4 bases and the J segment 3 bases; nucleotides outside the gene matches: 3. The CDR3 has 14 residues. CDR1 is SGHRS, CDR2 YFSETQ, per germline. CDR3 nucleotide sequence: TGCGCCAGCAGCGGGACAGCGGCTAATGAAAAACTGTTTTTT. It specifies CASSGTAANEKLFF.

V is TRBV19 and J is TRBJ2-5; 11 nucleotides align to TRBD2. Unmatched junction bases numbered 4, after V lost 2 bases and J lost 2 bases. This CDR3 region has 16 residues. From germline, CDR1 is LNHDA and CDR2 SQIVND (reference sequence). CDR3 residues: CASSIKASGGQETQYF. The CDR3 DNA reads as TGTGCCAGTAGTATAAAGGCTAGCGGGGGGCAAGAGACCCAGTACTTC.

This clone has just one count. The gene calls are TRBV6-6 and TRBJ2-7; perhaps TRBD1 as D (6 bases). From germline, CDR1 is MNHNY and CDR2 SVGAGI (reference sequence). This CDR3 is 14 amino acids long. Between the trimmed V and J ends, which lost 0 bases and 6 bases, there was a span of 12 bases. The CDR3 bases are TGTGCCAGCAGTTACTCGGGCAGGGGAAGCGAGCAGTACGTC. Translating it yields CASSYSGRGSEQYV.

The rearrangement links TRBV5-1 to TRBJ1-4; D ambiguous. Germline CDR1 reads SGHRS; CDR2 reads YFSETQ. This CDR3 is 14 amino acids long. The V and J ends lost 0 bases and 5 bases respectively, with 8 bases between them. The CDR3 DNA follows: TGCGCCAGCAGCTTGGACAGAATAAATGAAAAACTGTTTTTT. Its protein product is CASSLDRINEKLFF.

This chain links TRBV5-6 with TRBJ2-3; D is perhaps TRBD2 (6 bases). V gave up 6 bases and J gave up 3 bases, with 14 bases separating them. This CDR3 has 14 amino acids. The germline gives CDR1 SGHDT, CDR2 YYEEEE. CDR3 loop: CASKQASVTDTQYF. The CDR3 DNA follows: TGTGCCAGCAAACAGGCTAGCGTAACAGATACGCAGTATTTT.

This chain links TRBV9 with TRBJ2-2; the D gene is possibly TRBD1 (5 bases). This CDR3 region has 14 residues. V dropped 2 bases and J dropped 4 bases, with 9 bases sitting between them. CDR1 SGDLS and CDR2 YYNGEE come from the germline V gene. Written as DNA, the CDR3 is TGTGCCAGCAGCGTGGATAGGGGCACCGGGGAGCTGTTTTTT. Translating gives CASSVDRGTGELFF.

This clone was detected only once. CDR3 sequence reads: CASSYGQHYGYTF. In DNA form, the CDR3 reads TGTGCCAGCAGCTACGGACAGCATTATGGCTACACCTTC. This chain uses TRBV5-6 with TRBJ1-2, with a tentative D call TRBD1 (6 bases). This CDR3 spans 13 amino acids. Trimming removed 3 bases from V and 5 bases from J, with 11 bases in between. Per germline, CDR1 SGHDT and CDR2 YYEEEE.

The chain combines TRBV19 with TRBJ1-5; TRBD1 aligns across 10 bases. V was clipped by 6 bases and J by 2 bases; unmatched bases: 4. The germline gives CDR1 LNHDA, CDR2 SQIVND (reference sequence). The CDR3 loop spans 15 amino acids. The CDR3 region has the DNA TGTGCCAGTAGGTCGACAGGGGGCGGCAATCAGCCCCAGCATTTT. Amino acids: CASRSTGGGNQPQHF. Full variable domain (remainder filled in from reference TRBV19 and TRBJ1-5): DGGITQSPKYLFRKEGQNVTLSCEQNLNHDAMYWYRQDPGQGLRLIYYSQIVNDFQKGDIAEGYSVSREKKESFPLTVTSAQKNPTAFYLCASRSTGGGNQPQHFGDGTRLSIL.

For the CDR3, the DNA is TGTGCCAGCAGTCCCCCCTGGGGAGGCTCTGGAAACACCATATATTTT. It translates to CASSPPWGGSGNTIYF. This sequence joins TRBV28 and TRBJ1-3; D unclear. V was trimmed by 5 bases and J by 0 bases, leaving 14 bases between them. This CDR3 spans 16 amino acids. Germline V gene data show CDR1 as MDHEN and CDR2 as SYDVKM.

The chain recombines TRBV5-4 with TRBJ2-1; the match to TRBD2 covers 9 bases. CDR1 and CDR2 (germline): SGHNT, YYREEE (reference sequence). There are 16 residues in the CDR3. The trim removed 4 bases at V and 9 bases at J, leaving 14 bases unmatched. As DNA, the CDR3 is TGTGCCAGCAGCCCCAGGGCTAGCGGGACGAGTAGTGAGCAGTTCTTC. Amino acid sequence: CASSPRASGTSSEQFF.

The J gene is TRBJ2-3, the V gene TRBV2; D unclear. Germline V lookup: CDR1 SNHLY, CDR2 FYNNEI. V dropped 4 bases and J dropped 6 bases, with 14 bases sitting between them. The CDR3 totals 14 residues. CDR3 bases: TGTGCCAGCAGTGGGTTATTACCGCGGGATACGCAGTATTTT. Translating it yields CASSGLLPRDTQYF.

V is TRBV9 and J is TRBJ2-2; 9 bases align to TRBD1. V lost 0 bases and J lost 1; bases outside the gene matches: 1. CDR3 length: 16 amino acids. The germline CDR1 and CDR2 sequences are SGDLS and YYNGEE. The CDR3 loop is CASSVGQGVNTGELFF. CDR3 DNA: TGTGCCAGCAGCGTAGGACAGGGGGTGAACACCGGGGAGCTGTTTTTT.

The chain is built from TRBV6-1 and TRBJ1-1, with a possible D match to TRBD1 (5 bases). The germline V gene encodes CDR1 MNHNS and CDR2 SASEGT. V lost 2 bases to trimming and J lost 0 bases, with 7 bases between them. The CDR3 covers 14 residues. The CDR3 DNA is TGTGCCAGCAGTGAAAGACAGCTGAACACTGAAGCTTTCTTT. Its protein is CASSERQLNTEAFF.

The chain has TRBV28 and TRBJ1-4, with TRBD1 as a possible D gene (5 bases). CDR3 size: 14 residues. The ends were cut back, 7 bases at V and 5 bases at J, with 14 bases in the middle. Germline V CDR1 and CDR2: MDHEN, SYDVKM. The CDR3 sequence is CASTLPPGNEKLFF. As DNA, the CDR3 is TGTGCCAGCACCCTACCTCCAGGGAATGAAAAACTGTTTTTT.

The chain carries TRBV4-2 and TRBJ1-3, with a weak D call TRBD1 (5 bases). V gave up 0 bases and J gave up 4 bases, with 19 bases separating them. Germline V gene data show CDR1 as LGHNA and CDR2 as YNFKEQ. This CDR3 is built from 18 residues. In DNA, the CDR3 is TGTGCCAGCAGCCAAGAAGTTGACAGTCGGACCGCCGGAAACACCATATATTTT. Its protein is CASSQEVDSRTAGNTIYF.

This clone has a handful of counts. The rearrangement links TRBV20-1 to TRBJ1-2; D call uncertain. V lost 3 bases to trimming and J lost 4 bases, with 12 bases between them. Germline CDR1 DFQATT, CDR2 SNEGSKA (reference sequence). CDR3 length: 13 amino acids. The DNA of the CDR3 is TGCAGTGCTAGTTCCGGGTCTAGCTATGGCTACACCTTC. This encodes CSASSGSSYGYTF.

The chain employs TRBV5-8 and TRBJ2-3; TRBD1 is a possible D gene (6 bases). The CDR3 covers 15 residues. Trimming pared 4 bases from V and 1 base from J, leaving 13 bases between. Looked up from germline, CDR1 is SGHTS and CDR2 is YDEGEE. In nucleotides, the CDR3 is TGTGCCAGCAGCCATATCACAGGGCGCACAGATACGCAGTATTTT. This translates into CASSHITGRTDTQYF.

The chain has TRBV5-6 and TRBJ2-1, with TRBD2 matching over 8 bases. The germline gives CDR1 SGHDT, CDR2 YYEEEE. CDR3 length: 16 residues. J gave up 8 bases and V 4 bases, and 14 bases lay outside the gene matches. This CDR3 reads CASSAAGTRVAYEQFF. The CDR3 DNA reads TGTGCCAGCAGCGCGGCCGGGACTAGAGTGGCCTATGAGCAGTTCTTC.

This clone has just a few counts. V is TRBV9 and J is TRBJ2-7, with unresolved D. The CDR3 contains 17 residues. Germline CDR1 and CDR2: SGDLS and YYNGEE. V lost 0 bases and J lost 0, with 16 bases in between. The CDR3 sequence is CASSVANRHLGSYEQYV. For the CDR3, the DNA is TGTGCCAGCAGCGTAGCCAACCGTCATCTCGGCTCCTACGAGCAGTACGTC.

The chain couples TRBV4-1 to TRBJ1-2, with D possibly TRBD1 on 5 matching bases. This CDR3 comprises 15 residues. Germline-derived CDR1 and CDR2 are MGHRA and YSYEKL. V shed 3 bases and J shed 4 bases, with 15 bases lying between them. CDR3 in amino acids: CASSQVHRMVYGYTF. The CDR3 DNA reads TGCGCCAGCAGCCAGGTTCACAGGATGGTCTATGGCTACACCTTC.

In its sample, this clone was seen once. The J gene is TRBJ1-4, the V gene TRBV5-5; 7 nucleotides line up with TRBD1. The germline gives CDR1 SGHKS, CDR2 YYEKEE (reference sequence). CDR3 length: 15 amino acids. V dropped 0 bases and J dropped 8; count of bases not matched to a gene: 7. The CDR3 reads CASSLEGGGGEKLFF. Written as DNA, the CDR3 is TGTGCCAGCAGCTTGGAAGGGGGCGGAGGGGAAAAACTGTTTTTT.